Below, 22 T cell receptor beta chains from the same sample are listed, as sequenced in a study of cytomegalovirus exposure and HLA in healthy donors. 60 Vbeta and 13 Jbeta primers were used in PCR. Libraries were prepared by immunoSEQ multiplex PCR; TCRdb keeps only in-frame clonotypes and omits some of them. The listing contains 140,000 to 150,000 clones. Material for sequencing was PBMCs. These receptors were obtained from a woman aged 45-59 years in good health and CMV-seronegative.

The chain uses TRBV6-6 and TRBJ1-5; 7 bases fit TRBD1. J lost 7 bases, V lost 6 bases, and 6 bases had no gene match. The CDR3 has 13 amino acids. CDR1 is MNHNY and CDR2 is SVGAGI in the germline V gene (reference sequence). The CDR3 DNA follows: TGTGCCAGCAGCGACAGGGAGGACCAGCCCCAGCATTTT. This gives the protein CASSDREDQPQHF.

In DNA, the CDR3 is TGTGCCAGCAGCTTAGCGCTTTCGGCGGGGGTCGAGCAGTACTTC. Its translation: CASSLALSAGVEQYF. This chain connects TRBV7-2 to TRBJ2-7, with TRBD2 matching over 7 bases. The CDR3 extends over 15 amino acids. Germline V CDR1 and CDR2: SGHTA, FQGNSA. Germline trimming cut 0 bases from V and 6 bases from J; bases unmatched to any gene: 8.

The chain employs TRBV7-8 and TRBJ1-2; tentatively, D is TRBD1 (5 bases). Germline V gene data show CDR1 as SGHVS and CDR2 as FQNEAQ. The V end lost 5 bases, the J end lost 4 bases, and 20 bases lay between the germline ends. CDR3 size: 16 residues. The CDR3 protein is CASSQVWGGSRYGYTF. The CDR3 DNA is TGTGCCAGCAGCCAAGTGTGGGGGGGGTCTCGCTATGGCTACACCTTC.

This chain connects TRBV11-2 to TRBJ1-1; weak D call: TRBD1 (6 bases). Germline assignment: CDR1 SGHAT and CDR2 FQNNGV. This CDR3 is built from 14 residues. Trimming removed 1 base at V and 6 bases at J, with 12 bases between. CDR3 nucleotides: TGTGCCAGCAGCTTAGGTTCAGGGGACCCTGAAGCTTTCTTT. Translated, it gives CASSLGSGDPEAFF.

The chain combines TRBV10-3 with TRBJ1-1, with 9 nucleotides matching TRBD1. The germline CDR1 and CDR2 sequences are ENHRY and SYGVKD. With V trimmed by 2 bases and J by 5 bases, 6 bases remained unmatched. The CDR3 runs to 15 residues. The CDR3 coding sequence is TGTGCCATCAGTGAGCAGGACAGGGGCGGTACTGAAGCTTTCTTT. It yields the protein CAISEQDRGGTEAFF.

The chain combines TRBV6-5 with TRBJ2-1, with D perhaps matching TRBD1 (6 bases). The CDR3 length is 15 residues. Germline values: CDR1 MNHEY, CDR2 SVGAGI. V was trimmed by 7 bases and J by 1 base, leaving 14 bases between them. CDR3 sequence: CASKKGQSSYNEQFF. Here the CDR3 DNA reads TGTGCCAGCAAAAAAGGACAGAGTTCCTACAATGAGCAGTTCTTC.

This sequence joins TRBV28 and TRBJ1-2, with no clear D. Trimming removed 7 bases from V and 2 bases from J, with 17 bases in between. Germline CDR1 MDHEN, CDR2 SYDVKM. The CDR3 extends over 15 amino acids. The CDR3 loop is CASITSSTANYGYTF. CDR3 DNA sequence: TGTGCCAGCATCACCTCCTCAACAGCCAACTATGGCTACACCTTC.

The chain carries TRBV28 and TRBJ2-3, with TRBD1 matching 9 bases. The CDR3 has 15 residues. Per germline, CDR1 MDHEN and CDR2 SYDVKM. V gave up 4 bases and J gave up 1 base; unmatched junction bases: 3. CDR3: CASSYRDRGTDTQYF. CDR3 coding DNA: TGTGCCAGCAGTTACCGGGACAGGGGCACAGATACGCAGTATTTT.

The gene calls are TRBV5-1 and TRBJ1-6; D remains ambiguous. Germline V gene lookup returns CDR1 SGHRS and CDR2 YFSETQ. This CDR3 has 15 residues. The V and J ends lost 4 bases and 5 bases respectively, with 13 bases between them. The CDR3 reads CASSPRGNDNSPLHF. CDR3 bases: TGCGCCAGCAGCCCCCGGGGTAATGATAATTCACCCCTCCACTTT.

V is TRBV6-5 and J is TRBJ1-6; D is unresolved. The V gene's germline CDR1 is MNHEY and CDR2 SVGAGI. V lost 0 bases to trimming and J lost 10 bases, with 7 bases between them. The CDR3 runs 13 residues. This CDR3 reads CASSYSPGSPLHF. The CDR3 DNA is TGTGCCAGCAGTTACTCACCAGGATCACCCCTCCACTTT.

The J gene is TRBJ2-3, the V gene TRBV5-1, with 10 bases lining up with TRBD2. V was clipped by 2 bases and J by 1 base; unmatched bases: 4. The CDR3 is made up of 16 amino acids. Germline CDR1 reads SGHRS; CDR2 reads YFSETQ. The CDR3 spells CASSLLTSGGTDTQYF. The CDR3 nucleotides read TGCGCCAGCAGCTTACTAACTAGCGGGGGCACAGATACGCAGTATTTT.

The J gene is TRBJ2-1, the V gene TRBV5-4; 8 bases are shared with TRBD2. The trim removed 4 bases at V and 8 bases at J, leaving 20 bases unmatched. This CDR3 has 18 residues. Per the germline V gene, CDR1 is SGHNT and CDR2 is YYREEE (reference sequence). CDR3 residues: CASSTQRFIGRAVDEQFF. The CDR3 DNA sequence: TGTGCCAGCAGCACCCAAAGGTTTATCGGGAGGGCCGTCGATGAGCAGTTCTTC.

The chain couples TRBV18 to TRBJ2-5, with D maybe TRBD1 (5 bases). CDR1 is KGHSH, CDR2 LQKENI, per germline. V lost 4 bases and J 1 base, leaving 7 bases between the germline ends. This CDR3 spans 13 amino acids. The DNA of the CDR3 is TGTGCCAGCTCACAGACAGTCCAAGAGACCCAGTACTTC. Translation gives CASSQTVQETQYF.

V is TRBV28 and J is TRBJ2-1, with 9 positions matching TRBD2. V shed 4 bases and J 4 bases; nucleotides not matched to a gene: 8. The germline gives CDR1 MDHEN, CDR2 SYDVKM. The CDR3 consists of 16 residues. The CDR3 coding sequence is TGTGCCAGCAGTTCCCTCCTAGCGGGATCATACAATGAGCAGTTCTTC. Its translation is CASSSLLAGSYNEQFF.

The chain couples TRBV5-1 to TRBJ2-1; the match to TRBD2 covers 10 bases. After removal of 7 bases from V and 8 bases from J, the junction contained 9 bases not matched to a gene. From germline, CDR1 is SGHRS and CDR2 YFSETQ. This CDR3 is built from 14 residues. The CDR3 here is CASCPIAGGDEQFF. CDR3 DNA: TGCGCCAGCTGTCCAATAGCGGGGGGTGATGAGCAGTTCTTC.

CDR3 region: CASSLGAGQGLSGNTIYF. For the CDR3, the DNA is TGCGCCAGCAGCTTGGGGGCCGGACAGGGGCTCTCTGGAAACACCATATATTTT. The chain combines TRBV5-1 with TRBJ1-3, with 9 bases fitting TRBD1. This CDR3 region has 18 residues. The germline V gene has CDR1 SGHRS and CDR2 YFSETQ. The V and J ends lost 0 bases and 0 bases, in that order; junction bases with no gene match: 7.

The chain couples TRBV28 to TRBJ1-6; the D gene is possibly TRBD1 (5 bases). The CDR3 loop spans 14 amino acids. Germline V gene data show CDR1 as MDHEN and CDR2 as SYDVKM. Between the trimmed V and J ends, which lost 1 base and 7 bases, there was a span of 8 bases. The CDR3 DNA reads as TGTGCCAGCAGTTTATTTGGGGCCAATTCACCCCTCCACTTT. This gives the protein CASSLFGANSPLHF.

This chain joins TRBV5-1 and TRBJ2-7, with TRBD1 matching over 12 bases. The CDR3 totals 16 residues. Unmatched junction bases numbered 6, after V lost 4 bases and J lost 1 base. Per germline, CDR1 SGHRS and CDR2 YFSETQ. The CDR3 region is CASSLGDRGHSYEQYF. The CDR3 coding sequence is TGCGCCAGCAGCCTAGGGGACAGGGGGCATTCCTACGAGCAGTACTTC.

This chain joins TRBV19 and TRBJ2-3, with 9 bases identical to TRBD2. V lost 4 bases and J lost 5; bases outside the gene matches: 4. This CDR3 contains 14 residues. The germline V gene has CDR1 LNHDA and CDR2 SQIVND (reference sequence). CDR3 region: CASSTSGNGDTQYF. CDR3 DNA: TGTGCCAGTAGTACTAGCGGGAATGGAGATACGCAGTATTTT.

V and J are TRBV2 and TRBJ2-3; D is perhaps TRBD1 (5 bases). V was cut by 4 bases and J by 4 bases, with 9 bases left in between. This CDR3 region has 13 residues. The germline V gene has CDR1 SNHLY and CDR2 FYNNEI. The CDR3 loop reads CASSVAGPDTQYF. In DNA, the CDR3 is TGTGCCAGCAGTGTGGCAGGGCCAGATACGCAGTATTTT.

This chain links TRBV28 with TRBJ1-6; no definite D call. The V end lost 3 bases, the J end lost 7 bases, and 10 bases lay between the germline ends. Germline V lookup: CDR1 MDHEN, CDR2 SYDVKM. The CDR3 runs 14 residues. The CDR3: CASSFPVGNSPLHF. CDR3 nucleotide sequence: TGTGCCAGCAGTTTTCCGGTGGGCAATTCACCCCTCCACTTT.

This chain links TRBV9 with TRBJ1-4; 8 bases agree with TRBD1. CDR1 and CDR2 from the germline V gene are SGDLS and YYNGEE. The CDR3 totals 16 residues. The trim removed 3 bases at V and 3 bases at J, leaving 7 bases unmatched. The CDR3 sequence: CASSARQGTANEKLFF. CDR3 nucleotides: TGTGCCAGCAGCGCCCGACAGGGGACAGCTAATGAAAAACTGTTTTTT.